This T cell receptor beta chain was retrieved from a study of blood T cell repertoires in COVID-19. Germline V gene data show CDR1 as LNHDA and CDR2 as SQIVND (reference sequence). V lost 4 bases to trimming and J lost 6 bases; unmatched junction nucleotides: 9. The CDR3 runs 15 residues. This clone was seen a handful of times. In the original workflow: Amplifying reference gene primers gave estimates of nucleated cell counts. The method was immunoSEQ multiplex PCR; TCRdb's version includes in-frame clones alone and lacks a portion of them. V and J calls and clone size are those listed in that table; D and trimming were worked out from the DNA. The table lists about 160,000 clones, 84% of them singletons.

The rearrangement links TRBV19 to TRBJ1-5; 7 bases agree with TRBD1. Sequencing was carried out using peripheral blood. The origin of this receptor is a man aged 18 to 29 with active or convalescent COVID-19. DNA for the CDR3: TGTGCCAGTAGTACCCCTACAGGGGCGGGTCAGCCCCAGCATTTT. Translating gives CASSTPTGAGQPQHF. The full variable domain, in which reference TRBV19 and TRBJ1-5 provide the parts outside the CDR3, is DGGITQSPKYLFRKEGQNVTLSCEQNLNHDAMYWYRQDPGQGLRLIYYSQIVNDFQKGDIAEGYSVSREKKESFPLTVTSAQKNPTAFYLCASSTPTGAGQPQHFGDGTRLSIL.